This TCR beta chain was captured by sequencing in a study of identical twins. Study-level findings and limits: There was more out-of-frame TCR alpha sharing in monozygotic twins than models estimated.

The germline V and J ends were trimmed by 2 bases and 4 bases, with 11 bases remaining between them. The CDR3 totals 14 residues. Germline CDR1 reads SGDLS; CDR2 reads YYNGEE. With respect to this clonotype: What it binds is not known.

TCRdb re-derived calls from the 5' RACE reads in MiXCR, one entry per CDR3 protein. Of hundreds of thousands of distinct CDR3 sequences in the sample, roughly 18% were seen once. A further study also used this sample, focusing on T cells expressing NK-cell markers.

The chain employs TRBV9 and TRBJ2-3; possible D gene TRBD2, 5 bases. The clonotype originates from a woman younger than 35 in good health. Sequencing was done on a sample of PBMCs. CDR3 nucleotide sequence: TGTGCCAGCAGCGTCCACAGCGGCCCAGATACGCAGTATTTT. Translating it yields CASSVHSGPDTQYF.